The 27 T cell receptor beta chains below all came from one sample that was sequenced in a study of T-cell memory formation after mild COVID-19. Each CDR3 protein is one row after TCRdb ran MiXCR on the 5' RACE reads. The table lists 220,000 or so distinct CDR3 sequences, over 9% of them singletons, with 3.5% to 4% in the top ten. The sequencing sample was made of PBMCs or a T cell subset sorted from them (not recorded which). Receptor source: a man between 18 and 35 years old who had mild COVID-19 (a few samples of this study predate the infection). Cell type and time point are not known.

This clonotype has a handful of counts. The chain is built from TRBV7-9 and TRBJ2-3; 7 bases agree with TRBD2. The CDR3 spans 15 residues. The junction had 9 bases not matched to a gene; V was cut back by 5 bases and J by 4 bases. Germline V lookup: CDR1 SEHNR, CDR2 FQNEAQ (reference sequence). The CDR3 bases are TGTGCCAGCAGCCCCACCAGCGGGGAATCAGATACGCAGTATTTT. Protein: CASSPTSGESDTQYF.

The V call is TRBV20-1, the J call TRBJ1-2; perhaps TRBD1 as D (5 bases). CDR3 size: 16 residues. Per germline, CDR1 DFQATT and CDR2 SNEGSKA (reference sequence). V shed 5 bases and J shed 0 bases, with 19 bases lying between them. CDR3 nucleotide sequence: TGCAGTGCTCCACGCACGGGGACCTCAGCTAACTATGGCTACACCTTC. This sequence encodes CSAPRTGTSANYGYTF.

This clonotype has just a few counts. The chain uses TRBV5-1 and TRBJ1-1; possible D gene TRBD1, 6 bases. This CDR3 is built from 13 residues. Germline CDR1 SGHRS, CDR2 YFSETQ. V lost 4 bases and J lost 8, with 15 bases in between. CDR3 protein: CASSRTQGFEAFF. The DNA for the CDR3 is TGCGCCAGCAGCCGGACACAGGGCTTCGAAGCTTTCTTT.

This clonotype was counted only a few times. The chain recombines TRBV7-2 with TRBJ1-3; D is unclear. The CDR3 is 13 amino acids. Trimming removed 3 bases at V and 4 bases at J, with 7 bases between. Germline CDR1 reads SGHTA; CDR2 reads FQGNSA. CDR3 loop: CASSFNTGNTIYF. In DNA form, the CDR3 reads TGTGCCAGCAGCTTTAATACCGGAAACACCATATATTTT.

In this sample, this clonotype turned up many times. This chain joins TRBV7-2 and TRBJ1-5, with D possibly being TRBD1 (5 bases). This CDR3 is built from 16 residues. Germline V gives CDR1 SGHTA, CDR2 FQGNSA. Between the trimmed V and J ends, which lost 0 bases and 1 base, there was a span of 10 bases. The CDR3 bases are TGTGCCAGCAGCTTAGCGGGGGGGAGAAGCAATCAGCCCCAGCATTTT. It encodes CASSLAGGRSNQPQHF.

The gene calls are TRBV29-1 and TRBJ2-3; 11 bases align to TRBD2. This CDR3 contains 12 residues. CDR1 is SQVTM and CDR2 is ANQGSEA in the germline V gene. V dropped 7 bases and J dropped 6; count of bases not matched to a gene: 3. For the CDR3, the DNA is TGCAGCGAGCGGACTAGCGGGGATACGCAGTATTTT. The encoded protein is CSERTSGDTQYF.

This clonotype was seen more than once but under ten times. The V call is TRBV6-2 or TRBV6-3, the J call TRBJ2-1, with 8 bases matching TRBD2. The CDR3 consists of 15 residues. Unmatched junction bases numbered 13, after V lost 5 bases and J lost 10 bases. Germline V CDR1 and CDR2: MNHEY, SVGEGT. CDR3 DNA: TGTGCCAGCAGTCCCTCCGGGGGGGCAAGGGGGGAGCAGTTCTTC. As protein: CASSPSGGARGEQFF.

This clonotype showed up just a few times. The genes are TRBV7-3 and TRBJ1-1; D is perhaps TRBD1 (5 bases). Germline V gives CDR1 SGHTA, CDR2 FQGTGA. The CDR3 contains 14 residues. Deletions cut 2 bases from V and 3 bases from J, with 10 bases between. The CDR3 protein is CASSLGAQYTEAFF. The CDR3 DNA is TGTGCCAGCAGCTTAGGGGCCCAGTACACTGAAGCTTTCTTT.

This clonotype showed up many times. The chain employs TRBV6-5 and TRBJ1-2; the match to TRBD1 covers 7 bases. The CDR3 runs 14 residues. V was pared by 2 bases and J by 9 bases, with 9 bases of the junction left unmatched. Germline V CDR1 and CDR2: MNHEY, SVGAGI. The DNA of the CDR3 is TGTGCCAGCAGTTACGATCAGGGGGTTCAAAGCTACACCTTC. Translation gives CASSYDQGVQSYTF.

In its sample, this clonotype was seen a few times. The CDR3: CASSNRADTQYF. CDR3 in DNA: TGTGCCAGCTCTAACAGGGCAGATACGCAGTATTTT. The chain has TRBV12-3 or TRBV12-4 and TRBJ2-3; a possible D gene is TRBD1 (6 bases). The CDR3 covers 12 residues. The ends were cut back, 8 bases at V and 4 bases at J, with 10 bases in the middle.

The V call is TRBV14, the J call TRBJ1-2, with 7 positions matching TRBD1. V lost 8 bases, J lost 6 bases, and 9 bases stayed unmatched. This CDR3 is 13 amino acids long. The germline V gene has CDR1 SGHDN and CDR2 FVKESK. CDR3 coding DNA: TGTGCCAGCCGACAGGGCCCCTTGAATGGCTACACCTTC. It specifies CASRQGPLNGYTF. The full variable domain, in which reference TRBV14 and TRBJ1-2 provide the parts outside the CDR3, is EAGVTQFPSHSVIEKGQTVTLRCDPISGHDNLYWYRRVMGKEIKFLLHFVKESKQDESGMPNNRFLAERTGGTYSTLKVQPAELEDSGVYFCASRQGPLNGYTFGSGTRLTVV.

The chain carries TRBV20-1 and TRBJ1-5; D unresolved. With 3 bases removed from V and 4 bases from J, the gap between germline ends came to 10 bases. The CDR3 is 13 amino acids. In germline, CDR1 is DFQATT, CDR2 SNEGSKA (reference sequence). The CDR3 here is CSARERENQPQHF. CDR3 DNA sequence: TGCAGTGCTAGGGAACGGGAAAATCAGCCCCAGCATTTT.

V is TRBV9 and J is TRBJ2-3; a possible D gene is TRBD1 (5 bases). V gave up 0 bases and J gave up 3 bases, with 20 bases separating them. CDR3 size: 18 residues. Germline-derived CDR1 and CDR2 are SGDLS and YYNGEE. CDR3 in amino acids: CASSVAAGLPAGTDTQYF. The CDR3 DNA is TGTGCCAGCAGCGTAGCTGCAGGGCTGCCCGCTGGGACAGATACGCAGTATTTT.

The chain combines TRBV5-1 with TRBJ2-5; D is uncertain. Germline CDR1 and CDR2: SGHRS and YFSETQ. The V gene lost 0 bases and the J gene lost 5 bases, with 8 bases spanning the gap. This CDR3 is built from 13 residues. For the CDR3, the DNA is TGCGCCAGCAGCTTGGGTGTAAGGGAGACCCAGTACTTC. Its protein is CASSLGVRETQYF.

The CDR3 nucleotides read TGTGCCAGCAGGTCGACAGGGTACGAGACCCAGTACTTC. Protein product: CASRSTGYETQYF. The chain joins TRBV6-5 to TRBJ2-5; 7 positions agree with TRBD1. V dropped 6 bases and J dropped 5; count of bases not matched to a gene: 6. Germline V gene data show CDR1 as MNHEY and CDR2 as SVGAGI. This CDR3 has 13 residues.

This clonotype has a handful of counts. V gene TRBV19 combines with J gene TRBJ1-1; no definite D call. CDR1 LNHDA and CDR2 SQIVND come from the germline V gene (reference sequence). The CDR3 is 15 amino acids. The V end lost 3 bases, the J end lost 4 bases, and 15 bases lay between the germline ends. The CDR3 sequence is CASSIGLRVITEAFF. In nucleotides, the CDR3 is TGTGCCAGTAGTATCGGTTTACGGGTTATCACTGAAGCTTTCTTT. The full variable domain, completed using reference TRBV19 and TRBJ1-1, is DGGITQSPKYLFRKEGQNVTLSCEQNLNHDAMYWYRQDPGQGLRLIYYSQIVNDFQKGDIAEGYSVSREKKESFPLTVTSAQKNPTAFYLCASSIGLRVITEAFFGQGTRLTVV.

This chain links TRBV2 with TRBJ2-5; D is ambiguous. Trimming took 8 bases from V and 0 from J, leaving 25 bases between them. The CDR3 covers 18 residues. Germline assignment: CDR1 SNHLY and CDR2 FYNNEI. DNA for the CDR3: TGTGCCAGCCGCGGTAGGCCAGTCCCCAACTGGTACCAAGAGACCCAGTACTTC. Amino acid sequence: CASRGRPVPNWYQETQYF.

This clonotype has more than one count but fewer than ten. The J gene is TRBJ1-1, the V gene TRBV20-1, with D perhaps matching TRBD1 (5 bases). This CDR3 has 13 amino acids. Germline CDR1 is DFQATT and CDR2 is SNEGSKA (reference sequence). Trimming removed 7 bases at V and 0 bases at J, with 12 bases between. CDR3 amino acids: CSGLQGMNTEAFF. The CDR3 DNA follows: TGCAGTGGACTGCAGGGAATGAACACTGAAGCTTTCTTT.

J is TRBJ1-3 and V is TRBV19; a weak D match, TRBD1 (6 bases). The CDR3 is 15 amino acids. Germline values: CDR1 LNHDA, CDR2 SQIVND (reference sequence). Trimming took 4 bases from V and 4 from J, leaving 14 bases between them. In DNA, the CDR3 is TGTGCCAGTAGTACCACCCCGACAGGAGGAAACACCATATATTTT. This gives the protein CASSTTPTGGNTIYF.

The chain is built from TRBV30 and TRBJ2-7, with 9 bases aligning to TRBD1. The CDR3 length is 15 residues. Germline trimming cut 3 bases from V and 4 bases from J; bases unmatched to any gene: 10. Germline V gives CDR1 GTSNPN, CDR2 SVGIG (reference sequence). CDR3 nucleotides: TGTGCCTGGAGAGATTCCGGGACAGGGCCTTACGAGCAGTACTTC. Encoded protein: CAWRDSGTGPYEQYF.

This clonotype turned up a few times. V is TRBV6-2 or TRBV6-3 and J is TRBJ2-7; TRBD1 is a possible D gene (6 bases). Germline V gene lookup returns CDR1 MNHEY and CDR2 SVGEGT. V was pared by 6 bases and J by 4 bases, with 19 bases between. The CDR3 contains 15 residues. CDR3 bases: TGTGCCAGCAGACCCAACAGGGATCGCTGGTACGAGCAGTACGTC. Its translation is CASRPNRDRWYEQYV.

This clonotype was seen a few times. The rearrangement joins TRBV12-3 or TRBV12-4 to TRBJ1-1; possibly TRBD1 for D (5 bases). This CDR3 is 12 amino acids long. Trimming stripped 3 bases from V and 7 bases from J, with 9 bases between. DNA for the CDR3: TGTGCCAGCAGTTTTGGGGGTGATGAAGCTTTCTTT. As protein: CASSFGGDEAFF.

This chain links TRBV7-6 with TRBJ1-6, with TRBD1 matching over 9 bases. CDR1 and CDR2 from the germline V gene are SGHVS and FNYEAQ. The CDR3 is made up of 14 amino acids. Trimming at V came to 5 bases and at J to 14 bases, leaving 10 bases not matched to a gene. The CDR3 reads CASSLGQGLSTLHF. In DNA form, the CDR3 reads TGTGCCAGCAGCCTGGGACAGGGTCTATCGACCCTCCACTTT.

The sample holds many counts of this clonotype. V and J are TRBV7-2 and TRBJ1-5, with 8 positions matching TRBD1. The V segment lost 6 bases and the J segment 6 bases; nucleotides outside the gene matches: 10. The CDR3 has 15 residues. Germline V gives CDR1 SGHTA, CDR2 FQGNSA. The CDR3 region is CASSSTGGYGQPQHF. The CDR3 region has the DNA TGTGCCAGCAGTTCCACAGGGGGATATGGTCAGCCCCAGCATTTT.

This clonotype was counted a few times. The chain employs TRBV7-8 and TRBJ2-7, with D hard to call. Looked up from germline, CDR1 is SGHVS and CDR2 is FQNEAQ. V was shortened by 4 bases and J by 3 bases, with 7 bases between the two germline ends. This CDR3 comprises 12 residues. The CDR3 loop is CASSSTIYEQYV. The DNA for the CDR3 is TGTGCCAGCAGCTCAACCATCTACGAGCAGTACGTC.

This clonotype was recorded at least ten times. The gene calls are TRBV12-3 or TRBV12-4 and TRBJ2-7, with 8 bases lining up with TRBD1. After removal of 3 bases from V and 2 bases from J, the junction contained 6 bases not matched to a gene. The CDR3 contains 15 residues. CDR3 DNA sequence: TGTGCCAGCAGTTTTAGGCCAGGGGGCGCCTACGAGCAGTACTTC. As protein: CASSFRPGGAYEQYF.

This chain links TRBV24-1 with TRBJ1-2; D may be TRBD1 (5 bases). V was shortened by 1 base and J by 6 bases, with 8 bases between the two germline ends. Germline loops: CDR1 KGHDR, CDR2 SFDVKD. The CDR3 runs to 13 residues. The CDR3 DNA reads TGTGCCACCAGTGATTTAACGGGGGATGGCTACACCTTC. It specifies CATSDLTGDGYTF.